A selection of T cell receptor beta chains follows, all from one sample in a study of CD8+ T cells in alopecia areata. Here immunoSEQ multiplex PCR was the method, and the copy in TCRdb shows in-frame clones only, minus some. The table includes over 150,000 clones, around 63% detected once. This sample comprised CD4+ T cells sorted from blood, obtained at week 0. The receptors come from a human donor with alopecia areata. Both conserved end residues are part of each CDR3. Each record gives: D gene, V gene, clone size, J gene, CDR3 DNA, CDR3 protein. A D gene is named only where the DNA matches it firmly. Clone size is shown for a subset of rows, as once, few, many or a class of expanded clone.

>.|TRBV29-1|.|TRBJ2-3
TGCAGCGTCATAGGGGGAGATACGCAGTATTTT
CSVIGGDTQYF
>.|TRBV2|.|TRBJ2-2
TGTGCCAGCACCAGGGAGTGGAACACCGGGGAGCTGTTTTTT
CASTREWNTGELFF
>.|TRBV29-1|.|TRBJ2-7
TGCAGCGTTTCCAATCTGTATCCCTACGAGCAGTACTTC
CSVSNLYPYEQYF
>.|TRBV6-6|.|TRBJ2-1
TGTGCCAGCACCAACGGGTTTCGTGAGCAGTTCTTC
CASTNGFREQFF
>.|TRBV7-2|.|TRBJ1-2
TGTGCCAGCAGCTTAGATGGCAGGGATCATGGCTACACCTTC
CASSLDGRDHGYTF
>.|TRBV10-3|many|TRBJ1-6
TGTGCCATCAGTGGGACAGCCAATTCACCCCTCCACTTT
CAISGTANSPLHF
>TRBD2|TRBV11-2|.|TRBJ2-1
TGTGCCAGCAGCCTCAGCGGGGGACCAAGGCAGTTCTTC
CASSLSGGPRQFF
>TRBD2|TRBV15|.|TRBJ2-5
TGTGCCACCAGCAGAGGAACTAGCGGGAGGGAGACCCAGTACTTC
CATSRGTSGRETQYF
>TRBD1|TRBV25-1|.|TRBJ1-2
TGTGCCAGCAGTGAATGGGGGACAGCTAACTATGGCTACACCTTC
CASSEWGTANYGYTF
>.|TRBV30|.|TRBJ1-1
TGTGCCTGGAGTGTGGGAAGGGACACTGAAGCTTTCTTT
CAWSVGRDTEAFF
>TRBD1|TRBV6-5|.|TRBJ1-1
TGTGCCAGCAGTTACTCTGCGGCAGGGGGCTATCCTTTT
CASSYSAAGGYPF
>.|TRBV10-3|.|TRBJ1-1
TGTGCCATCAGCTCACGGAACACTGAAGCTTTCTTT
CAISSRNTEAFF
>.|TRBV19|.|TRBJ1-1
TGTGCCAGTAGTATTACAGGCGGGGCTGAAGCTTTCTTT
CASSITGGAEAFF
>TRBD1|TRBV29-1|.|TRBJ1-1
TGCAGCGTTGGCCGGCGCCAGGGGGCTGAAGCTTTCTTT
CSVGRRQGAEAFF
>TRBD2|TRBV7-9|.|TRBJ2-2
TGTGCCAGCAGCCTCCGGACTAGCGGGAGACAGAACACCGGGGAGCTGTTTTTT
CASSLRTSGRQNTGELFF
>.|TRBV18|.|TRBJ1-6
TGTGCCAGCTCACCTGGGAATTCACCCCTCCACTTT
CASSPGNSPLHF
>.|TRBV2|.|TRBJ1-4
TGTGCCAGCAGAATGGATTCTGAAAAACTGTTTTTT
CASRMDSEKLFF
>.|TRBV13|.|TRBJ2-7
TGTGCCAGCAGCGGATCACAGGGTAGCGACGAGCAGTACTTC
CASSGSQGSDEQYF
>.|TRBV11-2|.|TRBJ1-2
TGTGCCAGCAGCGCTCCCTTCATGGGGAACTATGGCTACACCTTC
CASSAPFMGNYGYTF
>.|TRBV29-1|.|TRBJ1-2
TGCAGCACCCCGGACGCAGCTCATGGCTACACCTTC
CSTPDAAHGYTF
>.|TRBV7-2|many|TRBJ2-2
TGTGCCAGCAGCTTAGCCCGCCGCGGGACCGGGGAGCTGTTTTTT
CASSLARRGTGELFF
>.|TRBV2|.|TRBJ2-5
TGTGCCAGCAGTGATGGGGGGACCCAGTACTTC
CASSDGGTQYF
>TRBD2|TRBV2|few|TRBJ2-3
TGTGCCAGCACCTCGGCTAGCGGGTGGACCGGGGATACGCAGTATTTT
CASTSASGWTGDTQYF
>.|TRBV5-6|.|TRBJ2-1
TGTGCCACGGGGCAGGTGGGTTACAATGAGCAGTTCTTC
CATGQVGYNEQFF
>TRBD1|TRBV29-1|.|TRBJ1-5
TGCAGCGTAGGGACAGGGGATCAGCCCCAGCATTTT
CSVGTGDQPQHF
>.|TRBV30|.|TRBJ1-6
TGTGCCTGGAGTAGCAGCTCCTATAATTCACCCCTCCACTTT
CAWSSSSYNSPLHF
>TRBD1|TRBV5-1|.|TRBJ2-7
TGCGCCAGCAGCCGTTGGGAGACAGGGCGGTACTTC
CASSRWETGRYF
>TRBD1|TRBV5-1|.|TRBJ2-7
TGCGCCAGCAGCCAGGACAGGGGCCCCTACGAGCAGTACTTC
CASSQDRGPYEQYF
>.|TRBV29-1|once|TRBJ2-1
TGCAGCGTTGATGTACTAGTCAATGAGCAGTTCTTC
CSVDVLVNEQFF
>.|TRBV7-6|.|TRBJ2-7
TGTGCCAGCAGCTCATCCCTGCTAGGGTCCGCCGAGCAGTACTTC
CASSSSLLGSAEQYF
>.|TRBV30|.|TRBJ1-6
TGTGCCTGGGCCCGGGAAGGGATTTCACCCCTCCACTTT
CAWAREGISPLHF
>.|TRBV30|.|TRBJ1-2
TGTGCCTGGAACGGACTACAGAATGGCTACACCTTC
CAWNGLQNGYTF
>.|TRBV5-1|once|TRBJ1-6
TGCGCCAGCAGCTCCCCGGGACCTAAAACAGCCCTCCACTTT
CASSSPGPKTALHF
>.|TRBV30|.|TRBJ2-7
TGTGCCTGGACCCGGACCACCGGGTACGAGCAGTACTTC
CAWTRTTGYEQYF
>.|TRBV5-6|.|TRBJ2-6
TGTGCCAGCACCACTCAAGGCTCTGGGGCCAACGTCCTGACTTTC
CASTTQGSGANVLTF
>.|TRBV13|once|TRBJ1-2
TGTGCCAGCAGCCCTACACTCGGCAGGGAGCGATATGGCTACACCTTC
CASSPTLGRERYGYTF
>.|TRBV29-1|.|TRBJ2-3
TGCAGCGTGCGGACGCCCGCAGATACGCAGTATTTT
CSVRTPADTQYF
>.|TRBV30|.|TRBJ1-2
TGTGCCTCTAGGGACACCTATGGCTACACCTTC
CASRDTYGYTF
>.|TRBV9|.|TRBJ1-1
TGTGCCAGCAGCCCAGGGCCCGGGAACACTGAAGCTTTCTTT
CASSPGPGNTEAFF
>.|TRBV25-1|.|TRBJ2-7
TGTGCCAGCAGTGTCACTAGGGCCGGGAACGAGCAGTACTTC
CASSVTRAGNEQYF
>TRBD1|TRBV30|.|TRBJ1-2
TGTGCCTGGAGTGGACAGGGAGGCTACACCTTC
CAWSGQGGYTF
>.|TRBV11-2|.|TRBJ2-7
TGTGCCAGCAGCTTAGATCCGGGAGCGCAGTACTTC
CASSLDPGAQYF
>TRBD2|TRBV27|few|TRBJ2-3
TGTGCCAGCAGTTACTCGGGGGGGCCCACAGATACGCAGTATTTT
CASSYSGGPTDTQYF
>.|TRBV6-5|.|TRBJ1-5
TGTGCCAGCAGTCCCTCGGGGCCCCGTCAGCCCCAGCATTTT
CASSPSGPRQPQHF
>.|TRBV29-1|.|TRBJ1-1
TGCAGCGTTGTAATCGCGGCCTTACCCTCTGAAGCTTTCTTT
CSVVIAALPSEAFF
>.|TRBV5-1|.|TRBJ1-1
TGCGCCAGCACGGAGATGTTAAACACTGAAGCTTTCTTT
CASTEMLNTEAFF
>.|TRBV29-1|.|TRBJ1-1
TGCAGCGTTGAAGGGGCCAGGGAAAGAACTGAAGCTTTCTTT
CSVEGARERTEAFF
>.|TRBV7-2|few|TRBJ1-6
TGTGCCAGCAGCTTAGGGGTACCAAATTCACCCCTCCACTTT
CASSLGVPNSPLHF
>.|TRBV10-3|.|TRBJ2-7
TGTGCCATCAGTGTAGGAGGGGGGGCCTACGAGCAGTACTTC
CAISVGGGAYEQYF
>TRBD1|TRBV6-5|.|TRBJ1-5
TGTGCCAGCAGTGGGACAGTTGCTCAGCCCCAGCATTTT
CASSGTVAQPQHF
>.|TRBV30|.|TRBJ1-4
TGTGCCTGGAGTCTGGGACACACGAATGAAAAACTGTTTTTT
CAWSLGHTNEKLFF
>.|TRBV13|few|TRBJ1-1
TGTGCCAGCAGCTTTCCACAGCGGAACACTGAAGCTTTCTTT
CASSFPQRNTEAFF
>TRBD2|TRBV14|.|TRBJ2-5
TGTGCCAGCAGCCGAAAGTGGGGGACTAGCGGGGGCCCACTCCAAGAGACCCAGTACTTC
CASSRKWGTSGGPLQETQYF
>.|TRBV9|.|TRBJ1-1
TGTGCCAGCAGCGCGCAGGGATTGAACACTGAAGCTTTCTTT
CASSAQGLNTEAFF
>.|TRBV10-3|.|TRBJ1-6
TGTGCCATCAGTGAGTCAGGGAATTCACCCCTCCACTTT
CAISESGNSPLHF
>TRBD1|TRBV7-2|few|TRBJ1-2
TGTGCCAGCAGCCGACGTGACAGGGGGTCACTCTATGGCTACACCTTC
CASSRRDRGSLYGYTF
>.|TRBV2|.|TRBJ1-1
TGTGCCAGCAGCGACATGACTGAAGCTTTCTTT
CASSDMTEAFF